Below, 27 T cell receptor beta chains from the same sample are listed, as sequenced in a study of T cell repertoires in cytomegalovirus infection. These receptors have no identified antigens. TCRdb used MiXCR to reprocess the reads, holding one entry per CDR3 protein. The sample records approximately 110,000 distinct CDR3 sequences, roughly 39% being singletons. The sequenced sample was CD8+ T cells from cultured PBMCs, obtained from culture after CMV antigen stimulation. The source is a human donor in good health (CMV status not recorded). Some clones in this sample may be carry-over from other donors' samples.

This sequence joins TRBV29-1 and TRBJ1-2, with a tentative D call TRBD1 (5 bases). This CDR3 region has 12 residues. In germline, CDR1 is SQVTM, CDR2 ANQGSEA. Trimming cost V 7 bases and J 3 bases, with 12 bases left between them. Here the CDR3 reads CSGIDRDYGYTF. The CDR3 coding sequence is TGCAGCGGGATCGACAGAGACTATGGCTACACCTTC.

The V call is TRBV11-2, the J call TRBJ1-1; D unclear. The germline gives CDR1 SGHAT, CDR2 FQNNGV. The CDR3 spans 13 residues. The V gene lost 8 bases and the J gene lost 8 bases, with 18 bases spanning the gap. In DNA, the CDR3 is TGTGCCAGCGCTACCTCCTGGGCCGTGGAAGCTTTCTTT. This sequence encodes CASATSWAVEAFF.

This clonotype showed up just once. The genes are TRBV2 and TRBJ2-3; possible D gene TRBD1, 6 bases. V was cut by 8 bases and J by 9 bases, with 12 bases left in between. The CDR3 is 11 amino acids. CDR1 is SNHLY, CDR2 FYNNEI, per germline. The CDR3 sequence is CASLETGTQYF. The CDR3 coding sequence is TGTGCCAGCCTCGAGACAGGCACGCAGTATTTT.

This clonotype was counted between two and nine times. The chain joins TRBV12-3 or TRBV12-4 to TRBJ2-7; D is uncertain. The germline V and J ends were trimmed by 1 base and 2 bases, with 3 bases remaining between them. The length of the CDR3 is 12 residues. The CDR3: CASSLVPYEQYF. The CDR3 DNA reads as TGTGCCAGCAGTTTAGTCCCCTACGAGCAGTACTTC.

V usage is TRBV11-2 and J usage is TRBJ1-1; D perhaps matches TRBD1 (6 bases). V was cut by 5 bases and J by 1 base, with 11 bases left in between. Germline V lookup: CDR1 SGHAT, CDR2 FQNNGV. This CDR3 comprises 14 residues. This chain's CDR3 is CASSRDRQNTEAFF. The CDR3, as DNA: TGTGCCAGCAGCCGAGACAGGCAGAACACTGAAGCTTTCTTT.

V is TRBV7-9 and J is TRBJ2-5; a weak D match, TRBD2 (7 bases). This CDR3 contains 16 residues. Germline loops: CDR1 SEHNR, CDR2 FQNEAQ (reference sequence). The V end was cut by 3 bases, the J end by 4 bases, with 18 bases between. CDR3 residues: CASSLGGNSRGETQYF. For the CDR3, the DNA is TGTGCCAGCAGCTTGGGGGGGAACTCCAGGGGAGAGACCCAGTACTTC. Full variable domain (rest looked up from reference TRBV7-9 and TRBJ2-5): DTGVSQNPRHKITKRGQNVTFRCDPISEHNRLYWYRQTLGQGPEFLTYFQNEAQLEKSRLLSDRFSAERPKGSFSTLEIQRTEQGDSAMYLCASSLGGNSRGETQYFGPGTRLLVL.

V usage is TRBV19 and J usage is TRBJ1-5; D is possibly TRBD1 (6 bases). The ends were cut back, 5 bases at V and 8 bases at J, with 16 bases in the middle. Germline assignment: CDR1 LNHDA and CDR2 SQIVND (reference sequence). There are 14 residues in the CDR3. The CDR3 here is CASSYQGSVEPQHF. CDR3 in DNA: TGTGCCAGTAGTTACCAGGGGTCTGTCGAGCCCCAGCATTTT.

Notes on this clonotype: One base away lies a much larger clone, so this may be a sequencing read error. The chain links TRBV2 to TRBJ2-5, with 11 nucleotides matching TRBD2. Germline CDR1 is SNHLY and CDR2 is FYNNEI. The V segment lost 2 bases and the J segment 4 bases; nucleotides outside the gene matches: 6. The CDR3 contains 16 residues. The CDR3 bases are TGTGCCAGCAGTGAAATACTAGCGGGGGTGAGAGAGACCCAGTACTTC. This encodes CASSEILAGVRETQYF. The variable domain in full, completed from reference TRBV2 and TRBJ2-5, reads EPEVTQTPSHQVTQMGQEVILRCVPISNHLYFYWYRQILGQKVEFLVSFYNNEISEKSEIFDDQFSVERPDGSNFTLKIRSTKLEDSAMYFCASSEILAGVRETQYFGPGTRLLVL.

The chain recombines TRBV11-1 with TRBJ2-1; a possible D gene is TRBD2 (6 bases). The CDR3 has 14 residues. Germline loops: CDR1 SGHAT, CDR2 FQDESV (reference sequence). The ends were cut back, 5 bases at V and 8 bases at J, with 16 bases in the middle. The DNA for the CDR3 is TGTGCCAGCAGCCAGGCGGGGAATAGGGATGAGCAGTTCTTC. Translating gives CASSQAGNRDEQFF.

The DNA of the CDR3 is TGTGCCAGCAGCTTAGTGGGACAGGGGAGGAGGTACGAGCAGTACTTC. Amino acids: CASSLVGQGRRYEQYF. This chain joins TRBV11-2 and TRBJ2-7; 10 bases agree with TRBD1. The CDR3 is 16 amino acids. Germline V gene data show CDR1 as SGHAT and CDR2 as FQNNGV. J was trimmed by 4 bases and V by 1 base; bases with no gene match: 7. Drawing the rest from reference TRBV11-2 and TRBJ2-7, the complete variable domain is EAGVAQSPRYKIIEKRQSVAFWCNPISGHATLYWYQQILGQGPKLLIQFQNNGVVDDSQLPKDRFSAERLKGVDSTLKIQPAKLEDSAVYLCASSLVGQGRRYEQYFGPGTRLTVT.

The chain links TRBV12-3 or TRBV12-4 to TRBJ1-2, with 8 bases identical to TRBD1. V lost 5 bases and J lost 4; bases outside the gene matches: 6. CDR3 length: 14 residues. For the CDR3, the DNA is TGTGCCAGCAGTCTTCCAGGGGGCACCTATGGCTACACCTTC. It translates to CASSLPGGTYGYTF.

The chain employs TRBV11-2 and TRBJ1-4; 9 bases align to TRBD1. Germline loops: CDR1 SGHAT, CDR2 FQNNGV. The V segment lost 5 bases and the J segment 6 bases; nucleotides outside the gene matches: 10. There are 16 residues in the CDR3. In DNA form, the CDR3 reads TGTGCCAGCAGCCCTTACCAGGACAGGGGAGATGAAAAACTGTTTTTT. Its protein product is CASSPYQDRGDEKLFF.

The chain links TRBV19 to TRBJ2-1; possible D gene TRBD1, 5 bases. Trimming left V 3 bases short and J 5 bases short, with 8 bases between. Germline-derived CDR1 and CDR2 are LNHDA and SQIVND (reference sequence). This CDR3 has 13 amino acids. The CDR3 DNA reads TGTGCCAGTAGTATGGGGCTCAACAATGAGCAGTTCTTC. It yields the protein CASSMGLNNEQFF.

The chain recombines TRBV6-1 with TRBJ2-3; 8 bases line up with TRBD1. CDR1 is MNHNS, CDR2 SASEGT, per germline. J was trimmed by 1 base and V by 3 bases; bases with no gene match: 6. CDR3 length: 16 amino acids. In DNA form, the CDR3 reads TGTGCCAGCAGTGATGAGTGGACAGGGCGCACAGATACGCAGTATTTT. This translates into CASSDEWTGRTDTQYF.

This chain connects TRBV27 to TRBJ2-7; TRBD1 aligns across 8 bases. Germline V gene sequence: CDR1 MNHEY, CDR2 SMNVEV (reference sequence). This CDR3 is built from 13 residues. V shed 8 bases and J 0 bases; nucleotides not matched to a gene: 3. The CDR3 DNA reads TGTGCCAGCGGGACAGGTTCCTCCTACGAGCAGTACTTC. This codes for CASGTGSSYEQYF.

The chain employs TRBV29-1 and TRBJ1-1, with D tentatively TRBD1 (5 bases). The CDR3 consists of 13 residues. Trimming removed 4 bases at V and 4 bases at J, with 13 bases between. Germline V gives CDR1 SQVTM, CDR2 ANQGSEA. CDR3 sequence reads: CSVASGVGTEAFF. The CDR3 DNA reads as TGCAGCGTTGCATCGGGGGTTGGCACTGAAGCTTTCTTT.

V is TRBV15 and J is TRBJ1-6; 8 bases line up with TRBD1. Germline CDR1 LNHNV, CDR2 YYDKDF (reference sequence). The ends lost 5 bases at V and 7 bases at J; junction bases unmatched: 7. The CDR3 totals 15 residues. The CDR3 sequence: CATSPDRGGNSPLHF. The CDR3 region has the DNA TGTGCCACCAGCCCTGACAGGGGTGGGAATTCACCCCTCCACTTT.

V usage is TRBV12-3 or TRBV12-4 and J usage is TRBJ2-5; unclear D gene. This CDR3 is built from 13 residues. The V gene lost 7 bases and the J gene lost 5 bases, with 14 bases spanning the gap. The CDR3 DNA reads TGTGCCAGCACCTCCGGCGTGGTGGAGACCCAGTACTTC. Translated, it gives CASTSGVVETQYF.

This chain joins TRBV7-9 and TRBJ1-1; 7 bases are shared with TRBD1. V dropped 5 bases and J dropped 1; count of bases not matched to a gene: 7. CDR1 is SEHNR, CDR2 FQNEAQ, per germline (reference sequence). This CDR3 region has 15 residues. CDR3 protein: CASSHGTATNTEAFF. Here the CDR3 DNA reads TGTGCCAGCAGCCATGGGACAGCAACGAACACTGAAGCTTTCTTT.

The chain has TRBV20-1 and TRBJ2-3; 9 nucleotides line up with TRBD2. V lost 1 base, J lost 4 bases, and 6 bases stayed unmatched. The CDR3 contains 15 residues. The germline V gene encodes CDR1 DFQATT and CDR2 SNEGSKA (reference sequence). CDR3 bases: TGCAGTGCTAGAGGGGCGGGGGGGCCTTCAGATACGCAGTATTTT. This translates into CSARGAGGPSDTQYF.

The chain is built from TRBV5-1 and TRBJ1-2, with unresolved D. The CDR3 is 14 residues long. Per germline, CDR1 SGHRS and CDR2 YFSETQ. V lost 3 bases, J lost 4 bases, and 13 bases lay in between. The CDR3: CASSWTAGSYGYTF. The CDR3 DNA is TGCGCCAGCAGCTGGACGGCGGGGAGCTATGGCTACACCTTC.

This clonotype was observed many times. This chain links TRBV28 with TRBJ2-7; 10 bases match TRBD1. V dropped 6 bases and J dropped 5; count of bases not matched to a gene: 7. The CDR3 consists of 14 residues. Germline V gives CDR1 MDHEN, CDR2 SYDVKM. The CDR3 DNA reads as TGTGCCAGCAGCCTCGGGACAGGGGAGCACGAGCAGTACTTC. Its protein product is CASSLGTGEHEQYF. Drawing the rest from reference TRBV28 and TRBJ2-7, the complete variable domain is DVKVTQSSRYLVKRTGEKVFLECVQDMDHENMFWYRQDPGLGLRLIYFSYDVKMKEKGDIPEGYSVSREKKERFSLILESASTNQTSMYLCASSLGTGEHEQYFGPGTRLTVT.

The CDR3 loop is CASKSWTGNTDTQYF. The CDR3 nucleotides read TGTGCCAGCAAAAGCTGGACAGGGAACACAGATACGCAGTATTTT. This sequence joins TRBV2 and TRBJ2-3, with 8 bases fitting TRBD1. Germline V gene lookup returns CDR1 SNHLY and CDR2 FYNNEI. V was pared by 7 bases and J by 2 bases, with 8 bases of the junction left unmatched. The CDR3 runs 15 residues. The full variable domain, completed using reference TRBV2 and TRBJ2-3, is EPEVTQTPSHQVTQMGQEVILRCVPISNHLYFYWYRQILGQKVEFLVSFYNNEISEKSEIFDDQFSVERPDGSNFTLKIRSTKLEDSAMYFCASKSWTGNTDTQYFGPGTRLTVL.

This clonotype was detected only a few times. This chain joins TRBV12-3 or TRBV12-4 and TRBJ2-7, with a weak D call TRBD1 (5 bases). V was pared by 1 base and J by 1 base, with 14 bases between. The CDR3 loop spans 16 amino acids. In DNA, the CDR3 is TGTGCCAGCAGTTTAGGTTTAGGCAGGGCGTCCTACGAGCAGTACTTC. It yields the protein CASSLGLGRASYEQYF.

The rearrangement joins TRBV15 to TRBJ2-1; D is unclear. CDR3 length: 12 residues. Germline-derived CDR1 and CDR2 are LNHNV and YYDKDF (reference sequence). The germline V and J ends were trimmed by 5 bases and 5 bases, with 7 bases remaining between them. CDR3 in amino acids: CATSVVNNEQFF. The CDR3 DNA is TGTGCCACCAGCGTTGTAAACAATGAGCAGTTCTTC. The full variable domain, its missing parts supplied by reference TRBV15 and TRBJ2-1, is DAMVIQNPRYQVTQFGKPVTLSCSQTLNHNVMYWYQQKSSQAPKLLFHYYDKDFNNEADTPDNFQSRRPNTSFCFLDIRSPGLGDTAMYLCATSVVNNEQFFGPGTRLTVL.

This clonotype was seen repeatedly, ten times or more. The rearrangement uses TRBV7-8 and TRBJ1-3, with a weak D call TRBD1 (6 bases). The length of the CDR3 is 16 residues. V was trimmed by 1 base and J by 2 bases, leaving 12 bases between them. Germline loops: CDR1 SGHVS, CDR2 FQNEAQ. CDR3: CASSLVNGGPGNTIYF. The CDR3 nucleotides read TGTGCCAGCAGCTTAGTTAACGGGGGCCCTGGAAACACCATATATTTT.

This chain connects TRBV7-2 to TRBJ2-5; possibly TRBD1 for D (6 bases). Per the germline V gene, CDR1 is SGHTA and CDR2 is FQGNSA. The CDR3 runs to 15 residues. Trimming removed 1 base at V and 4 bases at J, with 13 bases between. The DNA of the CDR3 is TGTGCCAGCAGCTTAGAGGGACACCAAACAGAGACCCAGTACTTC. Amino acids: CASSLEGHQTETQYF.